What follows are 27 T cell receptor beta chains derived from one specimen sequenced in a study of T cell responses to AZD1222 COVID-19 vaccine. Method: immunoSEQ multiplex PCR; TCRdb's copy keeps in-frame clones and lacks some. The data show 250,000 to 300,000 clones, with approximately 94% seen just once and 0.55% held by the top ten. Sequenced here: peripheral blood, sampled 28 days after the second AZD1222 dose. These receptors were obtained from an adult who received the AZD1222 COVID-19 vaccine.

The V call is TRBV28, the J call TRBJ1-6; 9 bases fit TRBD1. V shed 5 bases, J shed 2 bases, and the junction held 4 bases outside the gene matches. This CDR3 has 16 amino acids. Germline values: CDR1 MDHEN, CDR2 SYDVKM. The CDR3 DNA is TGTGCCAGCAGTCGGACAGGGGTTACCTATAATTCACCCCTCCACTTT. Its protein is CASSRTGVTYNSPLHF.

Comment on this clone: A junction boundary mismatches the germline segment, possibly from a read error. Other DNA sequences in the sample encode the same CDR3. The gene calls are TRBV5-1 and TRBJ1-1; D gene ambiguous. CDR3 length: 14 residues. Germline CDR1 SGHRS, CDR2 YFSETQ. The CDR3, as DNA: TGCGCCAGCAGTTTGGGAGGGTTGAACACTGAAGCTTTCTTT. Its protein product is CASSLGGLNTEAFF.

V usage is TRBV5-4 and J usage is TRBJ2-3, with 9 bases fitting TRBD1. V lost 2 bases and J lost 0; bases outside the gene matches: 1. The germline V gene has CDR1 SGHNT and CDR2 YYREEE (reference sequence). This CDR3 is 15 amino acids long. This chain's CDR3 is CASSFGTGSTDTQYF. Here the CDR3 DNA reads TGTGCCAGCAGCTTCGGGACAGGGAGCACAGATACGCAGTATTTT. Full variable domain (rest looked up from reference TRBV5-4 and TRBJ2-3): ETGVTQSPTHLIKTRGQQVTLRCSSQSGHNTVSWYQQALGQGPQFIFQYYREEENGRGNFPPRFSGLQFPNYSSELNVNALELDDSALYLCASSFGTGSTDTQYFGPGTRLTVL.

The rearrangement uses TRBV5-4 and TRBJ1-2; possibly TRBD1 for D (5 bases). Germline loops: CDR1 SGHNT, CDR2 YYREEE (reference sequence). With 1 base removed from V and 4 bases from J, the gap between germline ends came to 8 bases. The CDR3 contains 13 residues. The CDR3 loop reads CASSLRGSYGYTF. The CDR3 DNA reads TGTGCCAGCAGCTTGAGGGGTAGCTATGGCTACACCTTC.

The chain uses TRBV3-1 (or the pseudogene TRBV3-2) and TRBJ2-5; possible D gene TRBD2, 5 bases. V was clipped by 4 bases and J by 4 bases, with 13 bases between them. CDR3 length: 14 amino acids. The germline gives CDR1 LGHDT, CDR2 YNNKEL (reference sequence). CDR3 sequence (DNA): TGTGCCAGCAGCCGATCGGCGGCGGGAGAGACCCAGTACTTC. It yields the protein CASSRSAAGETQYF.

The chain joins TRBV5-6 to TRBJ1-5; no firm D call. The CDR3 runs 16 residues. Germline V gene sequence: CDR1 SGHDT, CDR2 YYEEEE. V was cut by 2 bases and J by 2 bases, with 14 bases left in between. The CDR3 spells CASSLAGPTGNQPQHF. CDR3 DNA sequence: TGTGCCAGCAGCTTAGCTGGACCCACAGGCAATCAGCCCCAGCATTTT. Supplemented by reference TRBV5-6 and TRBJ1-5, the full variable domain reads DAGVTQSPTHLIKTRGQQVTLRCSPKSGHDTVSWYQQALGQGPQFIFQYYEEEERQRGNFPDRFSGHQFPNYSSELNVNALLLGDSALYLCASSLAGPTGNQPQHFGDGTRLSIL.

CDR3 nucleotides: TGCGCCAGCAGCCTCCCGACGAGCCAAGAGACCCAGTACTTC. Protein sequence: CASSLPTSQETQYF. This chain connects TRBV4-1 to TRBJ2-5, with D hard to call. The CDR3 extends over 14 amino acids. Germline V gives CDR1 MGHRA, CDR2 YSYEKL. V lost 4 bases and J 1 base, leaving 10 bases between the germline ends.

The CDR3 DNA follows: TGTGCCAGCAGCACTAGACAGGGACCTCAACATGGCTACACCTTC. Its protein product is CASSTRQGPQHGYTF. This chain uses TRBV5-4 with TRBJ1-2; 7 nucleotides align to TRBD1. The V and J ends lost 4 bases and 6 bases, in that order; junction bases with no gene match: 12. Germline CDR1 and CDR2: SGHNT and YYREEE (reference sequence). This CDR3 has 15 residues.

The genes are TRBV4-1 and TRBJ1-1; D remains ambiguous. Germline CDR1 reads MGHRA; CDR2 reads YSYEKL. The V gene lost 0 bases and the J gene lost 6 bases, with 14 bases spanning the gap. CDR3 length: 15 residues. The CDR3 DNA is TGCGCCAGCAGCCAAGAAAGGTCGGGGTTTTCTGAAGCTTTCTTT. Amino acid sequence: CASSQERSGFSEAFF.

The V and J genes are TRBV27 and TRBJ1-6; possibly TRBD1 for D (5 bases). Trimming stripped 6 bases from V and 14 bases from J, with 17 bases between. Germline values: CDR1 MNHEY, CDR2 SMNVEV (reference sequence). The CDR3 covers 13 residues. The CDR3 protein is CASRWGGDVTLHF. CDR3 nucleotides: TGTGCCAGCAGATGGGGGGGGGACGTCACCCTCCACTTT.

The chain employs TRBV4-2 and TRBJ2-5; 8 positions match TRBD2. Germline loops: CDR1 LGHNA, CDR2 YNFKEQ. The CDR3 has 16 residues. Trimming took 0 bases from V and 1 from J; bases not matched to a gene: 4. The CDR3 loop reads CASSQDGTRTQETQYF. Here the CDR3 DNA reads TGTGCCAGCAGCCAAGACGGGACTAGAACCCAAGAGACCCAGTACTTC.

V and J are TRBV29-1 and TRBJ1-2; TRBD1 matches at 7 bases. This CDR3 comprises 12 residues. Losses at the gene ends were 4 bases for V and 4 bases for J; bases not matched to a gene: 3. Per the germline V gene, CDR1 is SQVTM and CDR2 is ANQGSEA. The CDR3 DNA follows: TGCAGCGTTGGAGGGGGCGGCTATGGCTACACCTTC. Amino acid sequence: CSVGGGGYGYTF.

Only a few counts were recorded for this clone. The J gene is TRBJ1-6, the V gene TRBV6-5; D ambiguous. The CDR3 totals 14 residues. Between the trimmed V and J ends, which lost 5 bases and 6 bases, there was a span of 11 bases. The germline gives CDR1 MNHEY, CDR2 SVGAGI. CDR3 nucleotides: TGTGCCAGCAGTCAAACCGTCATTAATTCACCCCTCCACTTT. Its translation is CASSQTVINSPLHF.

The genes are TRBV5-4 and TRBJ1-2; TRBD1 might be the D (6 bases). Trimming shortened V by 4 bases and J by 3 bases, and 16 bases separated the two germline ends. Germline lookup yields CDR1 SGHNT and CDR2 YYREEE (reference sequence). CDR3 size: 15 residues. The DNA of the CDR3 is TGTGCCAGCAGCCCAACAGGGTCGCTAGACTATGGCTACACCTTC. Its protein product is CASSPTGSLDYGYTF.

In this sample, this clone turned up once. The V and J genes are TRBV28 and TRBJ1-4; TRBD1 might be the D (5 bases). CDR1 MDHEN and CDR2 SYDVKM come from the germline V gene. This CDR3 comprises 14 residues. The V end lost 4 bases, the J end lost 5 bases, and 11 bases lay between the germline ends. CDR3 sequence: CASSSGGSNEKLFF. The CDR3 region has the DNA TGTGCCAGCAGTTCGGGGGGGTCAAATGAAAAACTGTTTTTT.

The V and J genes are TRBV19 and TRBJ1-1, with D tentatively TRBD1 (5 bases). Germline CDR1 reads LNHDA; CDR2 reads SQIVND (reference sequence). Trimming took 5 bases from V and 8 from J, leaving 15 bases between them. The CDR3 runs 13 residues. As DNA, the CDR3 is TGTGCCAGTAGTTACGGGAGGGGTAACGAAGCTTTCTTT. Encoded protein: CASSYGRGNEAFF.

The chain links TRBV28 to TRBJ1-1, with 8 positions matching TRBD1. After removal of 2 bases from V and 12 bases from J, the junction contained 8 bases not matched to a gene. The CDR3 has 13 amino acids. Germline V gene data show CDR1 as MDHEN and CDR2 as SYDVKM. CDR3 protein: CASSLGQGRITFF. CDR3 in DNA: TGTGCCAGCAGTTTAGGACAGGGTAGGATAACTTTCTTT.

The chain links TRBV4-1 to TRBJ1-2, with D possibly TRBD1 on 5 matching bases. Germline-derived CDR1 and CDR2 are MGHRA and YSYEKL. Deletions cut 3 bases from V and 0 bases from J, with 8 bases between. There are 14 residues in the CDR3. The CDR3 coding sequence is TGCGCCAGCAGCCACCAGGGTTCTAACTATGGCTACACCTTC. This gives the protein CASSHQGSNYGYTF.

This rearrangement joins TRBV7-2 to TRBJ2-7; perhaps D is TRBD1 or TRBD2 (5 bases each). CDR3 length: 15 amino acids. The V end was cut by 6 bases, the J end by 1 base, with 16 bases between. CDR1 SGHTA and CDR2 FQGNSA come from the germline V gene. DNA for the CDR3: TGTGCCAGCAGTTTATCGGGGCAGAGGTCCTACGAGCAGTACTTC. Its translation is CASSLSGQRSYEQYF.

This sequence joins TRBV12-1 and TRBJ2-7; the table's D call, TRBD2, has no DNA check behind it. TRBV12-1 is termed a pseudogene. The CDR3 loop spans 11 amino acids. The CDR3 coding sequence is TGTGCCAGCAGCTTCCTCTACGAGCAGTACTTC. Protein sequence: CASSFLYEQYF.

This chain uses TRBV5-1 with TRBJ2-7; D assignment may be TRBD1 or TRBD2 (5 bases each). V shed 0 bases and J shed 3 bases, with 19 bases lying between them. Germline V lookup: CDR1 SGHRS, CDR2 YFSETQ. The CDR3 is 17 residues long. The chain's CDR3 is CASSLAGLGEKGYEQYF. DNA of the CDR3: TGCGCCAGCAGCTTGGCTGGGTTAGGGGAGAAGGGCTACGAGCAGTACTTC.

The genes are TRBV11-2 and TRBJ2-1; unclear D gene. The V gene's germline CDR1 is SGHAT and CDR2 FQNNGV. The CDR3 covers 14 residues. Trimming took off 5 bases at V and 5 bases at J, with 13 bases between the two ends. Here the CDR3 reads CASSPPASHNEQFF. The CDR3 DNA reads as TGTGCCAGCAGCCCCCCGGCTAGTCACAATGAGCAGTTCTTC.

This rearrangement joins TRBV7-9 to TRBJ1-2; D remains ambiguous. Between the trimmed V and J ends, which lost 1 base and 0 bases, there was a span of 6 bases. The CDR3 length is 14 residues. In germline, CDR1 is SEHNR, CDR2 FQNEAQ (reference sequence). This CDR3 is CASSLVPANYGYTF. CDR3 DNA: TGTGCCAGCAGCTTAGTTCCGGCTAACTATGGCTACACCTTC.

The rearrangement joins TRBV5-1 to TRBJ2-5; D call uncertain. This CDR3 comprises 14 residues. V lost 0 bases to trimming and J lost 2 bases, with 8 bases between them. Germline V lookup: CDR1 SGHRS, CDR2 YFSETQ. CDR3 nucleotides: TGCGCCAGCAGCTTGGTTGAAGGACAAGAGACCCAGTACTTC. Protein sequence: CASSLVEGQETQYF.

The CDR3 DNA follows: TGCGCCAGCAGCTTGGACGGGGGGCTTAATTCACCCCTCCACTTT. Translated, it gives CASSLDGGLNSPLHF. The J gene is TRBJ1-6, the V gene TRBV5-1; possible D gene TRBD1, 6 bases. This CDR3 comprises 15 residues. V was cut by 0 bases and J by 6 bases, with 10 bases left in between. The germline V gene encodes CDR1 SGHRS and CDR2 YFSETQ.

The CDR3 DNA sequence: TGTGCCAGTAGTACCCTTCCGGGACAGTCTAATGAAAAACTGTTTTTT. It codes for CASSTLPGQSNEKLFF. V gene TRBV19 combines with J gene TRBJ1-4; the match to TRBD1 covers 7 bases. The CDR3 consists of 16 residues. V lost 4 bases and J lost 3; bases outside the gene matches: 8. Germline V gene lookup returns CDR1 LNHDA and CDR2 SQIVND (reference sequence).

The chain recombines TRBV3-1 (or the pseudogene TRBV3-2) with TRBJ1-5, with D possibly TRBD1 on 5 matching bases. Germline loops: CDR1 LGHDT, CDR2 YNNKEL (reference sequence). V was trimmed by 0 bases and J by 10 bases, leaving 13 bases between them. The CDR3 length is 14 residues. CDR3 in DNA: TGTGCCAGCAGCCAAGATTACAGGCTGTCTCCCCAGCATTTT. It yields the protein CASSQDYRLSPQHF.